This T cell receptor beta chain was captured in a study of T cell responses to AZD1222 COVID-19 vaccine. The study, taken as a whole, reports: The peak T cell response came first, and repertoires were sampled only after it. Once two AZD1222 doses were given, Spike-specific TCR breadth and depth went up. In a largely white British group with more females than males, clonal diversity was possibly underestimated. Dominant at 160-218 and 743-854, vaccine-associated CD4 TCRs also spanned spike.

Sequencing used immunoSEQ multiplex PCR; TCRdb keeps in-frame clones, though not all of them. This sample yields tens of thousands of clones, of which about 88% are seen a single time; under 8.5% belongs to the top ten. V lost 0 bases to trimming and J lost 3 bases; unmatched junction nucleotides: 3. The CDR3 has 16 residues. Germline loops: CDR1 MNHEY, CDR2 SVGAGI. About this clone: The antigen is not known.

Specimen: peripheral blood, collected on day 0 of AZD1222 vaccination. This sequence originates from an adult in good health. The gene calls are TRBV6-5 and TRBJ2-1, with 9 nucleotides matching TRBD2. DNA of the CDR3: TGTGCCAGCAGTTACTCGCGGGAGGGCATCTACAATGAGCAGTTCTTC. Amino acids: CASSYSREGIYNEQFF.